This T cell receptor beta chain was documented in a study of OX40 agonist ivuxolimab in advanced cancers. For the study at large: The study enrolled dose-escalation patients with hepatocellular carcinoma, melanoma, renal cell or head and neck cancer. Findings and limits, study-wide: Relative to CD4+, CD8+ T cells held more expanded clones on average.

Germline V gives CDR1 PRHDT, CDR2 FYEKMQ (reference sequence). V lost 4 bases to trimming and J lost 1 base; unmatched junction nucleotides: 2. The CDR3 spans 14 residues. Data came from immunoSEQ multiplex PCR; TCRdb stores just in-frame clones and leaves some out. There are some 82,000 clones in the sample; 94% occur only once, and approximately 10% lies in the top ten. This clone has more than one count but fewer than ten. Its specificity is unknown. Sampled blood was obtained at baseline, cycle 4 day 1, and cycle 7 day 1. Here the sequenced sample was CD4+ or CD8+ T cells sorted from blood, taken in a trial of the OX40 agonist ivuxolimab. This clonotype was sampled from an adult with an advanced solid tumor such as melanoma, head and neck, liver or kidney cancer. The chain joins TRBV13 to TRBJ1-1; the match to TRBD1 covers 8 bases. The CDR3 sequence: CASSYGTGNTEAFF. DNA of the CDR3: TGTGCCAGCAGCTACGGGACAGGGAACACTGAAGCTTTCTTT.